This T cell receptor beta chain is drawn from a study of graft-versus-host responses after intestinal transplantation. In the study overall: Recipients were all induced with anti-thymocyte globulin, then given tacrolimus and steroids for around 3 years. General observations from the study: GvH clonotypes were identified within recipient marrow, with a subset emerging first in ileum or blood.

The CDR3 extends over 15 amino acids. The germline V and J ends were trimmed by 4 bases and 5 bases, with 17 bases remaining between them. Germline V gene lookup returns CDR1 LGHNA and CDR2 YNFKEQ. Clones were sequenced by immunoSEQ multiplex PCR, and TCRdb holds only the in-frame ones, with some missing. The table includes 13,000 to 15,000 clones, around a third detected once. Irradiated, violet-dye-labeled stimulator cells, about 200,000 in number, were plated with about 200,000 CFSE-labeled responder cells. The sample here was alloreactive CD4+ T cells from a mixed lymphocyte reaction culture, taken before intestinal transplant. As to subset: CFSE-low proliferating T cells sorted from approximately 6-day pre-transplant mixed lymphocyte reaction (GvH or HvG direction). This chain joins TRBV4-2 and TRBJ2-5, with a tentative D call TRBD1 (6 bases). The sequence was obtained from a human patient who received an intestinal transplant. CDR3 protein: CASSPQQGPRETQYF. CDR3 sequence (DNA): TGTGCCAGCAGCCCCCAACAGGGCCCCCGGGAGACCCAGTACTTC.